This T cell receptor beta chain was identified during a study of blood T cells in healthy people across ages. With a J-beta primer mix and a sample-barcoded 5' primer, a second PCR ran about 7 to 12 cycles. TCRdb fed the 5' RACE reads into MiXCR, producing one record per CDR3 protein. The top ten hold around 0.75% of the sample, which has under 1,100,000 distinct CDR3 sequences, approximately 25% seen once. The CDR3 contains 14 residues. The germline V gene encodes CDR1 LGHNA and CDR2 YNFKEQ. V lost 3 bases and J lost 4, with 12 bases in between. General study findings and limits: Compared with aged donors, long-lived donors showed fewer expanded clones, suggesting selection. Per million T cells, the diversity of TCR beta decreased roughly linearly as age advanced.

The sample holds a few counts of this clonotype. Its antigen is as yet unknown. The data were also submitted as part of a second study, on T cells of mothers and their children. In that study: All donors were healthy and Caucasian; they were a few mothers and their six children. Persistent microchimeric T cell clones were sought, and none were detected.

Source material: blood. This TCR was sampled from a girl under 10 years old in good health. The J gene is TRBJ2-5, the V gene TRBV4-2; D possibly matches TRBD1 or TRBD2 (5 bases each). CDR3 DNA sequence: TGTGCCAGCAGCCACCAGAGGGGACGAGAGACCCAGTACTTC. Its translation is CASSHQRGRETQYF.